The entry below gives a single T cell receptor beta chain sequence along with its context. Its antigen remains undetermined. Germline and junction disagree at one end, which may indicate a read error. This sample is drawn from a study of Graves' ophthalmopathy and Graves' hyperthyroidism (dated by TCRdb to between 2017 and 2018). Turning to the overall study: Hyperthyroidism was considered stable if no progression to ophthalmopathy occurred within 18 months of follow-up. A discovery set of about a hundred patients (around 44 ophthalmopathy, approximately 58 stable hyperthyroidism) was enrolled to explore V-J signatures distinguishing ophthalmopathy from hyperthyroidism. TCR beta repertoire signatures were used to distinguish Graves' ophthalmopathy from Graves' hyperthyroidism and to predict progression to ophthalmopathy. In total, approximately 130 blood samples were TCR-sequenced: roughly 45 ophthalmopathy, under 85 hyperthyroidism and some 17 hyperthyroidism-to-ophthalmopathy patients. An independent validation cohort comprised roughly 20 hyperthyroidism patients and 15 to 17 patients who later progressed from hyperthyroidism to ophthalmopathy. Following sampling, methimazole starting at 30 mg daily was administered to hyperthyroidism patients, and high-dose intravenous methylprednisolone was administered to ophthalmopathy patients. In about six hyperthyroidism patients, the T-cell repertoires found in thyroid tissue were compared with those found in blood.

In the germline V gene (reference sequence), CDR1 corresponds to GTSNPN and CDR2 to SVGIG. From its cysteine to its phenylalanine, the CDR3 spans 15 amino acids. Only the CDR3 part of the read is kept: 45 bases, read in frame from the first base. TCR beta CDR3 regions were amplified from RNA transcripts for repertoire sequencing. A first-round RT-PCR used HTBI primers with the Qiagen OneStep RT-PCR kit, followed by a second-round multiplex PCR, size selection and purification. Libraries were sequenced paired-end with 100 bp reads on an Illumina HiSeq2000. The authors' analysis ran thus. SOAPnuke was used for read processing, and reads with adapters, uncalled bases, a mean Phred below 15, or no exact constant-primer or identifier match were discarded. COPE v1.2.5 was used to merge the high-quality paired reads. Clonotypes were defined as unique nucleotide sequences and were aligned to IMGT TRB V, D and J references using MiTCR v1.1. The analysis was limited to V-J combinations with a frequency above 0.0001, which together covered over 99% of the repertoires. A TCR clonal expansion and chaos score per V-J combination was defined as the ratio of F50 clonal expansion to chaos observed in the TCRdist matrix. Features were reduced by Welch's t-statistics and random forest to 10 to 15 V-J combinations, which fed a naive Bayes classifier. Thyroid-blood repertoire similarity was quantified with the Morisita-Horn index. TCRdb cleaned the public reads at Q25 with fastp, built clones with MiXCR and kept in-frame beta chains. Rows with one shared CDR3 protein collapse into an entry with the most common genes and DNA. For this entry, the V and J calls and clone size follow TCRdb and not the study's own pipeline. For this sample the table gives about 1.2 million distinct CDR3 sequences, of which 36% were detected only once. The top ten constitute around 10% of the sample.

Hyperthyroidism patients were newly diagnosed, were aged 18 to 65 years, and had a disease duration under 2 months. Anyone with other autoimmune diseases, uncontrolled infections, pregnancy or lactation was excluded from the study. Clinical symptoms, serum thyroxine, TRAb, thyroid ultrasound and orbital computed tomography were used for diagnosis. Total RNA was extracted using Trizol reagent, and RNA quality was checked on an Agilent 2100 Bioanalyzer. General findings and caveats noted by the study authors: Ophthalmopathy was separated from stable hyperthyroidism by the 13-signature model with roughly 90% sensitivity and less than 82% specificity in cross-validation and with 80%/75% in the test set. In validation, the model predicted ophthalmopathy progression with about 71% sensitivity and about 73% specificity; more than ten predicted patients were CT-confirmed with GO in a median of about 7.1 months. Most of the expanded thyroid clonotypes with a frequency above 0.001 were also detected in blood, and it was suggested that the thyroid immune response may be reflected by blood repertoires. No statistical method was used to predetermine the sample size, and group allocation was not hidden from the investigators.

The chain is assembled from TRBV30 and TRBJ2-5, and 9 bases in between align with TRBD1. This receptor was identified in an adult man with Graves' hyperthyroidism. The sequenced sample was peripheral blood or thyroid tissue (not recorded which). The DNA sequence reads TGTGCTTGGACGCCAGGACAGGGGATTTTAGGGACCCAGTACTTC. Its protein reads: CAWTPGQGILGTQYF.